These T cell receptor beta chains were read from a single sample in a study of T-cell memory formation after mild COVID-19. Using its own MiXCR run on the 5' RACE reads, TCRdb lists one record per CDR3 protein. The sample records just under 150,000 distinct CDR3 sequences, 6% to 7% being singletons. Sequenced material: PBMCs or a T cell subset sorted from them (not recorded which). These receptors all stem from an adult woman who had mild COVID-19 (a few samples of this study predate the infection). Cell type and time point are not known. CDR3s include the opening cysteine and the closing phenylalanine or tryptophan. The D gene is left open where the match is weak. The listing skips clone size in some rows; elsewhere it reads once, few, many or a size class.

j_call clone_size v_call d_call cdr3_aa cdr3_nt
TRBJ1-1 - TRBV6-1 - CASRPPVMNTEAFF TGTGCCAGCAGGCCACCAGTGATGAACACTGAAGCTTTCTTT
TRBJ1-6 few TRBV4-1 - CASSQDATRRGAYNSPLHF TGCGCCAGCAGCCAAGATGCGACCCGACGAGGGGCCTATAATTCACCCCTCCACTTT
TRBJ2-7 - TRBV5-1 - CASGPGSGGAYEQYF TGCGCCAGCGGTCCGGGATCAGGGGGGGCCTACGAGCAGTACTTC
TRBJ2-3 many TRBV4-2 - CASSQAGHGGPSTDTQYF TGTGCCAGCAGCCAAGCCGGTCACGGGGGGCCTAGCACAGATACGCAGTATTTT
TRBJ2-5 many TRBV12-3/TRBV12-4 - CASSLMGARDGKETQYF TGTGCCAGCAGCCTAATGGGGGCCCGGGACGGCAAAGAGACCCAGTACTTC
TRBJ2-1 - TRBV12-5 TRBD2 CASGLVLGRREGYNEQFF TGTGCTAGTGGTTTGGTACTTGGGAGGCGGGAGGGATACAATGAGCAGTTCTTC
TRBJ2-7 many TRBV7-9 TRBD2 CASSLVSAGVHEQYF TGTGCCAGCAGCTTAGTTTCAGCGGGAGTCCACGAGCAGTACTTC
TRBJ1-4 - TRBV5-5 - CASSSPGANEKLFF TGTGCCAGCAGCTCTCCTGGGGCGAATGAAAAACTGTTTTTT
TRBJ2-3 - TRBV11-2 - CASSHPGKYTQYF TGTGCCAGCAGCCATCCCGGGAAGTATACGCAGTATTTT
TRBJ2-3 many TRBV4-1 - CASSPQSDTQYF TGCGCCAGCAGCCCGCAGTCAGATACGCAGTATTTT
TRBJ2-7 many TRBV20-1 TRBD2 CSASLPPGLAGVGAYEQYF TGCAGTGCTAGTCTCCCCCCGGGACTAGCGGGAGTGGGTGCCTACGAGCAGTACTTC
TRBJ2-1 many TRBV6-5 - CASSYAGNEQFF TGTGCCAGCAGTTACGCAGGGAATGAGCAGTTCTTC
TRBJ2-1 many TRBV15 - CATSETPDRNNEQFF TGTGCCACCAGCGAAACCCCGGACAGAAACAATGAGCAGTTCTTC
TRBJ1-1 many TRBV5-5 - CASSFPPGGEAFF TGTGCCAGCAGCTTTCCCCCGGGGGGGGAAGCTTTCTTT
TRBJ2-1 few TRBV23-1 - CASSQRDQEYYNEQFF TGCGCCAGCAGTCAAAGAGATCAGGAATACTACAATGAGCAGTTCTTC
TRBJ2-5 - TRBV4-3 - CASSQGRTRGTQYF TGCGCCAGCAGCCAAGGGAGGACCCGCGGGACCCAGTACTTC
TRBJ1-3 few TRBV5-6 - CASSLDRAPFSGNTIYF TGTGCCAGCAGCTTGGACAGAGCCCCATTTTCTGGAAACACCATATATTTT
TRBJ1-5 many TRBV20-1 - CSARDMGHPNQPQHF TGCAGTGCTAGAGATATGGGACACCCCAATCAGCCCCAGCATTTT
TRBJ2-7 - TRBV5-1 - CASRRSESSYEQYF TGCGCCAGCAGAAGGTCAGAGAGCTCCTACGAGCAGTACTTC
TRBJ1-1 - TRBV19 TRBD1 CASSTSPGQRGAFF TGTGCCAGTAGTACCTCCCCGGGACAGCGGGGAGCTTTCTTT